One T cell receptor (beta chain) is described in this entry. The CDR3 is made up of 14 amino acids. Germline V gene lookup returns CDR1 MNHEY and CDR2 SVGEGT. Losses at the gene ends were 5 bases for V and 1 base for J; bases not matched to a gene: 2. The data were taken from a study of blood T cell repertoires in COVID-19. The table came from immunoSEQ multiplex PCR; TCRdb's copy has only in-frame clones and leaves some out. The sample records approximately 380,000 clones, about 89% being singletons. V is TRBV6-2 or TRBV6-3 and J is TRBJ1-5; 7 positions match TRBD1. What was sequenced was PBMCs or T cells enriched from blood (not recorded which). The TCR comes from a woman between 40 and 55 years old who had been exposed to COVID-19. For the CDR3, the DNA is TGTGCCAGCAGTGACAGGGACAGCAATCAGCCCCAGCATTTT. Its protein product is CASSDRDSNQPQHF.